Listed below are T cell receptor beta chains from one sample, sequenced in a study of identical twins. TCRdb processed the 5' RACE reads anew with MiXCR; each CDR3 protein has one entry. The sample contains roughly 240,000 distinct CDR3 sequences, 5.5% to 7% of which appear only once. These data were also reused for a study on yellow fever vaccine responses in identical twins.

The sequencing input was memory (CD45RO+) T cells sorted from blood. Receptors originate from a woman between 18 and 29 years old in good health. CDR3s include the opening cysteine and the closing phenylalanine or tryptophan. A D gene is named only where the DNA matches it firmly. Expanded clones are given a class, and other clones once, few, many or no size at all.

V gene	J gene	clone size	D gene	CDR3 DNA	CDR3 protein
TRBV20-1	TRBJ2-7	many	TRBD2	TGCAGTGCTAGAACTCCTAGCGGGAGTATCTACGAGCAGTACTTC	CSARTPSGSIYEQYF
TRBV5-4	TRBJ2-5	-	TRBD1	TGTGCCAGCAGCGTGGACAGGATTAGACAAGAGACCCAGTACTTC	CASSVDRIRQETQYF
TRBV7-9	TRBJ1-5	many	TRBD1	TGTGCCAGCAGCTCCTCGGACAGGGGTGGCAATCAGCCCCAGCATTTT	CASSSSDRGGNQPQHF
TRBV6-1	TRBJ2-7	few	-	TGTGCCAGCAGTGAAGTAGGAGGGATCGAGCAGTACTTC	CASSEVGGIEQYF
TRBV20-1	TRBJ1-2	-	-	TGCAGTGCTATAAGCGTCTATGGCTACACCTTC	CSAISVYGYTF
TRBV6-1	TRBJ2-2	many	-	TGTGCCAGCAGTGAAGTTCAGGGATACACCGGGGAGCTGTTTTTT	CASSEVQGYTGELFF
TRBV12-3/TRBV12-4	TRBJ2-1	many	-	TGTGCCAGCAGTTTAAGAGACGGCAATGAGCAGTTCTTC	CASSLRDGNEQFF
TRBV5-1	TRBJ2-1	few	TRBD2	TGCGCCAGCAGCTTGGTCCTCGGGGGGTTCGACAATGAGCAGTTCTTC	CASSLVLGGFDNEQFF
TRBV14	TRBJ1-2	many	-	TGTGCCAGCAGCCACAAGGACATAACTATCTATGGCTACACCTTC	CASSHKDITIYGYTF
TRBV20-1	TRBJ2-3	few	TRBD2	TGCAGTGCTAGTAAAGCGGGGGGGACGAGGTACGAAGATACGCAGTATTTT	CSASKAGGTRYEDTQYF
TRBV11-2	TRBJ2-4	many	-	TGTGCCAGCAGCTTAGATAGACTAACGAAAAACATTCAGTACTTC	CASSLDRLTKNIQYF
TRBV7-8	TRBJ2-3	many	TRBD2	TGTGCCAGCAGCCTAACGCAAGCTAGCGGGGGGGCTACAGATACGCAGTATTTT	CASSLTQASGGATDTQYF
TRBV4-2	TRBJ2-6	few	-	TGTGCCAGCAGCCAAGATCCCACCTCTGGGGCCAACGTCCTGACTTTC	CASSQDPTSGANVLTF
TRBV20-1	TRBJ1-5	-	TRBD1	TGCAGTGCTAGAGACCGGGACAGCTCCCTAGGAAATCAGCCCCAGCATTTT	CSARDRDSSLGNQPQHF
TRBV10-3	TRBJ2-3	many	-	TGTGCCATCAGTGACGGGCTCACAGATACGCAGTATTTT	CAISDGLTDTQYF
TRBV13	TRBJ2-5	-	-	TGTGCCAGCAGCTTAAACGGGGAGACCCAGTACTTC	CASSLNGETQYF
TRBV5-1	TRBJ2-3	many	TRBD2	TGCGCCAGCAGCATTAGCGGGAGGAACACAGATACGCAGTATTTT	CASSISGRNTDTQYF
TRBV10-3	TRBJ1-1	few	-	TGTGCCACCACACCGGCAGCGGGCACTGAAGCTTTCTTT	CATTPAAGTEAFF
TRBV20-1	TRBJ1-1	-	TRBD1	TGCAGTGCTAGAGCGCGGGACAGGGGAAAGGTTAACACTGAAGCTTTCTTT	CSARARDRGKVNTEAFF
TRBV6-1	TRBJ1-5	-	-	TGTGCCAGCAGCCCTCCGGGGTTCGGTCAGCCCCAGCATTTT	CASSPPGFGQPQHF
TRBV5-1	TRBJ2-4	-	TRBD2	TGCGCCAGCAGCCCGGGACTAGCGATGACCAAAAACATTCAGTACTTC	CASSPGLAMTKNIQYF
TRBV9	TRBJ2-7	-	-	TGTGCCAGCAGCGCGGGCGAGCTCAGAACGGAGCAGTACTTC	CASSAGELRTEQYF
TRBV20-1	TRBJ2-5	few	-	TGCAGTGCTAGGGCAGCGGAAAAAGAGACCCAGTACTTC	CSARAAEKETQYF